These T cell receptor beta chains were read from a single sample in a study of blood T cells in healthy people across ages. TCRdb used MiXCR to reprocess the 5' RACE reads, holding one entry per CDR3 protein. The repertoire has hundreds of thousands of distinct CDR3 sequences, approximately 53% of them found once; the top ten carry around a quarter. Sample: blood. The receptors were gathered from a man in his forties or fifties in good health. CDR3s leave out the opening cysteine and the closing phenylalanine or tryptophan.

j_gene: TRBJ2-1
v_gene: TRBV6-2/TRBV6-3
CDR3aa: ASSNRGNYNEQF

j_gene: TRBJ2-3
v_gene: TRBV29-1
CDR3aa: SVVFGQTDTQY

j_gene: TRBJ1-1
v_gene: TRBV6-6
CDR3aa: ASRVPGGTEAF

j_gene: TRBJ2-5
v_gene: TRBV27
CDR3aa: ASSRGPGEQY

j_gene: TRBJ2-7
v_gene: TRBV9
CDR3aa: ASSATGTEYEQY

j_gene: TRBJ2-7
v_gene: TRBV6-2/TRBV6-3
CDR3aa: ATRNRWGSYEQY

j_gene: TRBJ2-3
v_gene: TRBV3-1
CDR3aa: ASSQTSGGSPDTQY

j_gene: TRBJ1-4
v_gene: TRBV29-1
CDR3aa: SVRQGISEKLF

j_gene: TRBJ2-1
v_gene: TRBV7-2
CDR3aa: ASSRTGTSGSYEQF

j_gene: TRBJ2-1
v_gene: TRBV3-1
CDR3aa: ASSQDIAGGPYNEQF

j_gene: TRBJ2-3
v_gene: TRBV29-1
CDR3aa: SVDEATIDTQY

j_gene: TRBJ1-5
v_gene: TRBV6-1
CDR3aa: ASRPDTYNQPQH

j_gene: TRBJ2-3
v_gene: TRBV7-2
CDR3aa: ASSRRDRVIDTQY

j_gene: TRBJ1-5
v_gene: TRBV12-3/TRBV12-4
CDR3aa: ASSLYRDRHSNQPQH

j_gene: TRBJ2-7
v_gene: TRBV7-2
CDR3aa: ASSAGQGVDEQY

j_gene: TRBJ2-1
v_gene: TRBV7-2
CDR3aa: ASSNQGRTQF

j_gene: TRBJ1-2
v_gene: TRBV12-1
CDR3aa: ASSPWDRFYGYT

j_gene: TRBJ2-1
v_gene: TRBV27
CDR3aa: ASSFLTASYNEQF

j_gene: TRBJ2-1
v_gene: TRBV3-1
CDR3aa: ASSQVGQGFYNEQF

j_gene: TRBJ1-5
v_gene: TRBV4-1
CDR3aa: ASQGKPQH

j_gene: TRBJ1-1
v_gene: TRBV6-5
CDR3aa: ASSYSRQGASEAF

j_gene: TRBJ2-1
v_gene: TRBV28
CDR3aa: ASSTSLTVDSYNEQF

j_gene: TRBJ2-2
v_gene: TRBV9
CDR3aa: ASSVGYGELF

j_gene: TRBJ2-1
v_gene: TRBV3-1
CDR3aa: ASGRGNEQF

j_gene: TRBJ1-5
v_gene: TRBV4-3
CDR3aa: ASSQDRASNQPQH

j_gene: TRBJ1-2
v_gene: TRBV10-3
CDR3aa: AISVSGYGYT

j_gene: TRBJ2-3
v_gene: TRBV4-1
CDR3aa: ASSQDSIADTDTQY

j_gene: TRBJ1-2
v_gene: TRBV12-3/TRBV12-4
CDR3aa: ASSLALTGSNGYT

j_gene: TRBJ2-2
v_gene: TRBV6-2/TRBV6-3
CDR3aa: ASSSLGSGAGELF

j_gene: TRBJ1-5
v_gene: TRBV18
CDR3aa: ASSPAGQDRAQH

j_gene: TRBJ1-2
v_gene: TRBV2
CDR3aa: ASSDAGRVYGYT

j_gene: TRBJ1-2
v_gene: TRBV20-1
CDR3aa: SARVAQGGNYGYT

j_gene: TRBJ2-7
v_gene: TRBV6-1
CDR3aa: ASSEGVDSSYEQY

j_gene: TRBJ2-1
v_gene: TRBV7-6
CDR3aa: ASSQGRNGNNEQF

j_gene: TRBJ2-2
v_gene: TRBV2
CDR3aa: ASSVPTGRGTGELF

j_gene: .
v_gene: TRBV2
CDR3aa: ASSPFRDSGEQY

j_gene: TRBJ1-6
v_gene: TRBV7-9
CDR3aa: ASRDSGGRDSPLH

j_gene: TRBJ2-1
v_gene: TRBV7-2
CDR3aa: ASSSLAGVNEQF

j_gene: .
v_gene: TRBV28
CDR3aa: ASSLTYGPQRYEQY

j_gene: TRBJ2-3
v_gene: TRBV6-1
CDR3aa: ASTPGGSDTQY

j_gene: TRBJ1-2
v_gene: TRBV7-9
CDR3aa: AGSLSRTGYRGGYT

j_gene: TRBJ2-6
v_gene: TRBV5-4
CDR3aa: ASRGGTSGANVLT

j_gene: TRBJ2-5
v_gene: TRBV12-3/TRBV12-4
CDR3aa: ASSFGTGGETQY

j_gene: TRBJ1-1
v_gene: TRBV20-1
CDR3aa: SAKRAGWETEAF

j_gene: TRBJ2-3
v_gene: TRBV28
CDR3aa: ATLQSTDTQY

j_gene: TRBJ2-3
v_gene: TRBV14
CDR3aa: ASSQQPFDSGGTDTQY

j_gene: TRBJ1-2
v_gene: TRBV19
CDR3aa: ASKDSGQLYGYT

j_gene: TRBJ2-2
v_gene: TRBV9
CDR3aa: ASSVDRGDTGELF

j_gene: TRBJ2-4
v_gene: TRBV3-1
CDR3aa: ASSPGLAGTLAKNIQY

j_gene: TRBJ2-5
v_gene: TRBV20-1
CDR3aa: SAKPGQGTGETQY

j_gene: TRBJ2-1
v_gene: TRBV7-9
CDR3aa: ASSPYELYNEQF

j_gene: TRBJ2-1
v_gene: TRBV27
CDR3aa: ASSYDRAGNEQF

j_gene: TRBJ1-2
v_gene: TRBV3-1
CDR3aa: ASSQAPDEDGYT

j_gene: .
v_gene: TRBV3-1
CDR3aa: ASSLPLAGHYNEQY

j_gene: TRBJ2-1
v_gene: TRBV29-1
CDR3aa: SVESAGRRF

j_gene: TRBJ1-5
v_gene: TRBV7-2
CDR3aa: ASSPGTIQPQH